This T cell receptor beta chain was found in a study of cytomegalovirus exposure and HLA in healthy donors. Trimming took 5 bases from V and 5 from J; bases not matched to a gene: 7. The V gene's germline CDR1 is MDHEN and CDR2 SYDVKM. The CDR3 consists of 15 residues. The PCR employed 60 Vbeta primers together with 13 Jbeta primers. Profiled with immunoSEQ multiplex PCR; TCRdb holds only in-frame clones, not every one. The data contain almost 200,000 clones, roughly 80% of them singletons. These donors counted as nominally healthy when sampled, but unrecorded immune exposures were likely. The receptor comes from a male donor in good health and CMV-seropositive. V is TRBV28 and J is TRBJ1-2; 11 bases are shared with TRBD1. Material for sequencing was PBMCs. In DNA, the CDR3 is TGTGCCAGCAGTCCTGGGACAGGGGGAGGGTATGGCTACACCTTC. Translating it yields CASSPGTGGGYGYTF.